This T cell receptor beta chain is drawn from a study of shared clonotypes between healthy human individuals (TCRdb year 2020). Broadly, across the study: The cohort included three men and a couple of women between 18 and 49 years of age. For each donor, three plates each were used for CD4 naive and CD4 memory, two plates were used for CD8 naive, and one plate was used for CD8 memory. Between about 0.94 and 8.9 billion PBMCs per donor were obtained by leukapheresis. To estimate repertoire size and how much clonotypes are shared between individuals, the study performed deep sequencing of blood TCR repertoires from a handful of healthy adults. To increase sequencing depth and limit assay-specific biases, TCR repertoire library preparation and sequencing were carried out by different laboratories using diverse techniques. What the study reported, not specific to this receptor: Sampling was restricted to blood, and TCR repertoires in tissue are likely to differ from TCR repertoires in blood. Across a few donors, roughly 5% of naive CD4, roughly 3.5% of naive CD8, 2% to 2.5% of memory CD4, and around 0.4% of memory CD8 clonotypes were shared. Even with the large sequencing depth, rarefaction of the sorted-subset datasets indicated that sequencing was incomplete. Pairwise subsampling indicated that sequencing depth was expected to affect the degree of clonotype sharing among donors. The genetic and exposure-history diversity represented was limited by the small number of donors. Clonotypes shared by all four sorted-subset donors showed higher generation probabilities than non-shared clonotypes. Naive subsets generally had larger estimated clonotype richness than memory subsets did.

Concerning this clone: Its antigen is currently not known. Nothing much larger sits one base from this clone, and base qualities are not available.

TCR CDR3 regions were amplified from genomic DNA by multiplex PCR using the deep immunoSEQ assay. Genomic DNA extracted from each cell subset was distributed evenly over all wells of several immunoSEQ 96-well plates, and each plate served as one replicate. For sorted subsets, 200 to 250 ng genomic DNA, equal to tens of thousands of T cell genomes, was loaded into each replicate PCR. Purified libraries were measured with a Qubit 3.0 fluorometer, size-checked on a Bioanalyzer 2100, and measured again with the KAPA Library Quantification kit. A separate single-read 150-cycle Illumina NextSeq 550 flow cell was used to sequence each immunoSEQ 96-well plate. Per the original workflow: Because the immunoSEQ output held only junctional sequences and lacked quality scores, the filtering could not match the filtering applied to full-length reads. Sequences were annotated with PyIR, a Python wrapper for IgBLAST v1.9, and V/J genes and CDR3 were assigned using IMGT germline references. Reads were removed for weak V/J assignments (E-value above 1e-6), missing CDR3, stop codons, out-of-frame junctions, or ambiguous translated residues. V3J clonotypes were defined by identical inferred V gene, J gene, and CDR3 amino acid sequence. Percentage overlap between repertoires was computed as shared unique clonotypes divided by the size of the smaller repertoire. RTK rarefaction, the Chao1 estimator, and Recon v2.1 estimates of unobserved clonotypes were used to assess repertoire richness. Generation probabilities were computed with OLGA for all TCRbeta clonotypes obtained by the gDNA method from several donors. TCRdb limited this immuneACCESS table to in-frame rearrangements with V and J called. A share of clones is missing; checked studies link under half to unresolved V genes, and the rest is unexplained. From that table come the V and J calls and clone size; the DNA was used to work out D and trimming. The sample table records around 1.5 million clones; approximately 98% of these occur just once. The ten biggest clones cover roughly 0.4% of the sample.

Ends trimmed: V by 3 bases, J by 4 bases; bases unmatched to a gene: 8. Including cysteine and phenylalanine, the CDR3 has 15 amino acids. Here the CDR3 DNA is all that survives: 45 bases in frame from base 1. For CDR1 and CDR2, the germline V gene lists SGHRS and YFSETQ. The donors were healthy, HIV-negative adults who had no recently reported acute infections or vaccinations. Every donor was a Caucasian adult residing in Nashville, Tennessee, USA. CD4+ T cells were enriched by magnetic negative selection, after which naive cells were positively selected on CD45RA and the negative fraction was taken as the memory subset. Blood was obtained by leukapheresis, after which PBMCs were separated by Ficoll-Histopaque density gradient centrifugation and cryopreserved in liquid nitrogen vapor phase. Purity and quantity of every magnetically sorted T cell population were checked by analytical flow cytometry. Genomic DNA was isolated from every sorted fraction and measured by UV absorbance on a Nanodrop 2000c.

The receptor chain draws on TRBV5-1 and TRBJ1-2; TRBD1 aligns with 8 central bases. The receptor was derived from a man aged 25 to 40 in good health. Sequencing input: naive CD4+ T cells sorted from blood. The cell subset or site label here, explained by the study, means: CD45RA+ positively selected. The bases read TGCGCCAGCAGCTCGGGACAGGATGTTGGCTATGGCTACACCTTC. It is translated as CASSSGQDVGYGYTF.